This T cell receptor (beta chain) was sequenced during a study of blood T cell repertoires in COVID-19. Germline-derived CDR1 and CDR2 are SGHNT and YYREEE (reference sequence). V was clipped by 4 bases and J by 6 bases; unmatched bases: 4. The CDR3 sequence is 13 residues long. TCRdb's copy holds only in-frame clones and misses some; the assay was immunoSEQ multiplex PCR. Found here are fewer than 350,000 clones, 80% to 85% of them singletons; the top ten hold 2.5% to 3.5%. This clone occurred a few times. V is TRBV5-4 and J is TRBJ2-1; 7 nucleotides agree with TRBD2. The TCR originated in a woman aged 55-69 years with active or convalescent COVID-19. Sequencing input: peripheral blood. CDR3 region: CASSPPGGNEQFF. The DNA for the CDR3 is TGTGCCAGCAGCCCCCCGGGGGGCAATGAGCAGTTCTTC.